These T cell receptor beta chains were read from a single sample in a study of T-cell memory formation after mild COVID-19. TCRdb used MiXCR to reprocess the 5' RACE reads, holding one entry per CDR3 protein. The table records approximately 430,000 distinct CDR3 sequences, around 22% of them present only once. The sample taken for sequencing was PBMCs or a T cell subset sorted from them (not recorded which). The receptors were sampled from an adult woman who had mild COVID-19 (a few samples of this study predate the infection). Cell type and time point are not known. Both conserved end residues are part of each CDR3. Fields, in order: clone size, D gene, J gene, V gene, CDR3 DNA, CDR3 protein. The D gene is left open where the match is weak. Size values are once, few and many counts, or a class for expanded clones, and some rows have none.

>.|TRBD2|TRBJ2-7|TRBV7-2
TGTGCCAGCAGCCCGGGCGGGAGATCCTACGAGCAGTACTTC
CASSPGGRSYEQYF
>.|TRBD1|TRBJ2-1|TRBV27
TGTGCCAGCAGTTTATCCCAGACAGGGATCTACAATGAGCAGTTCTTC
CASSLSQTGIYNEQFF
>.|.|TRBJ2-5|TRBV29-1
TGCAGCTTCTCCCCAGGAGGGTTGGAGACCCAGTACTTC
CSFSPGGLETQYF
>few|TRBD2|TRBJ2-3|TRBV5-1
TGCGCCAGCAGCTTGGGACTAGCGGGAGGCACATCCACAGATACGCAGTATTTT
CASSLGLAGGTSTDTQYF
>.|.|TRBJ2-5|TRBV4-2
TGTGCCAGCAGCTACTCACAGATCCAAGAGACCCAGTACTTC
CASSYSQIQETQYF
>few|.|TRBJ2-7|TRBV28
TGTGCCAGCGGGCAGGGGGAGGAGGGGCCGACCTACGAGCAGTACTTC
CASGQGEEGPTYEQYF
>.|TRBD1|TRBJ1-1|TRBV6-2/TRBV6-3
TGTGCCAGCAGTGGACAGACAGGGATCGGCACTGAAGCTTTCTTT
CASSGQTGIGTEAFF
>few|.|TRBJ2-3|TRBV7-8
TGTGCCAGCAGCTTCCCCGTTGGGCCAGGCACAGATACGCAGTATTTT
CASSFPVGPGTDTQYF
>.|TRBD2|TRBJ2-5|TRBV12-3/TRBV12-4
TGTGCCAGCCGAGGGACTAGCGGACAAGAGACCCAGTACTTC
CASRGTSGQETQYF
>many|TRBD2|TRBJ2-1|TRBV5-1
TGCGCCAGCAGCTCGGGACTGCCGGGACTAGCGGATTACAATGAGCAGTTCTTC
CASSSGLPGLADYNEQFF
>few|TRBD2|TRBJ2-1|TRBV6-5
TGTGCCAGCAGGGTCGGACTAGCGGAGGTGGAGAATGAGCAGTTCTTC
CASRVGLAEVENEQFF
>few|.|TRBJ2-1|TRBV12-3/TRBV12-4
TGTGCCAGCGCCCCGCCCCCAGGGGCCAATGAGCAGTTCTTC
CASAPPPGANEQFF
>few|TRBD1|TRBJ2-5|TRBV15
TGTGCCACCAGCAGAGATCGGGGCAGGGGGCAGACCCAGTACTTC
CATSRDRGRGQTQYF
>few|TRBD2|TRBJ2-3|TRBV20-1
TGCAGTGCTAGATGGGTGAAAACTAGCGGGTTCACAGATACGCAGTATTTT
CSARWVKTSGFTDTQYF
>.|.|TRBJ1-5|TRBV20-1
TGCAGTGCTATTAAAGGGTATAATCAGCCCCAGCATTTT
CSAIKGYNQPQHF
>.|.|TRBJ2-2|TRBV20-1
TGCAGTGCCCAGATGTGGGGGATGGGTACCGGGGAGCTGTTTTTT
CSAQMWGMGTGELFF
>few|TRBD2|TRBJ2-7|TRBV24-1
TGTGCCACCAGTGTTGGGAGCGGGAAGGGCTACGAGCAGTACTTC
CATSVGSGKGYEQYF
>.|TRBD1|TRBJ2-1|TRBV12-3/TRBV12-4
TGTGCCAGCAGTTCCAATCCGGGACAGGGGGGACGCTCCTACAATGAGCAGTTCTTC
CASSSNPGQGGRSYNEQFF
>.|.|TRBJ1-5|TRBV5-8
TGTGCCAGCAGTACTGGTCAGATCTCGGGCAATCAGCCCCAGCATTTT
CASSTGQISGNQPQHF